This TCR beta chain is from a study of Ad26.COV2.S vaccination and SARS-CoV-2 variants (dated by TCRdb to the early 2020s). Background for the entire study: Vaccine-arm donors were drawn from COV1001, a multicentre, randomized, double-blind, placebo-controlled phase I-IIa trial of Ad26.COV2.S in healthy adults. Ad26.COV2.S was administered intramuscularly at 5 x 10^10 or 1 x 10^11 viral particles, either as a single shot or as two shots given 56 days apart. TCRbeta repertoire sequencing served as the tool for gauging how specific and how broad the SARS-CoV-2-reactive T cell receptors were following Ad26.COV2.S vaccination. A total of approximately 32 samples were included in the TCR-sequenced set, comprising about 20 Ad26.COV2.S vaccine recipients, 5 placebo recipients and 8 SARS-CoV-2 convalescent individuals. Trial participants were randomized into five groups of five: low-dose or high-dose Ad26.COV2.S given once or twice, or placebo on both occasions. Throughout the experiments and outcome assessment, investigators stayed blinded to trial group allocation.

The immunoSEQ Assay was used to sequence TCRbeta CDR3 regions. After extraction, genomic DNA underwent amplification by bias-controlled multiplex PCR, followed by high-throughput sequencing. In the original analysis: To quantify the absolute abundance of every unique TCRbeta CDR3 region, sequences were collapsed and filtered. Usable DNA was measured by amplifying reference genes present in all nucleated cells, and TCRbeta template counts were normalized to that usable DNA to estimate T cell fraction. Repertoire TCRs were annotated as SARS-CoV-2-specific by exact matching of V gene, CDR3 amino acid sequence and J gene to a known reactive TCR set. The reference SARS-CoV-2 TCR set was obtained from MIRA and was filtered for enrichment in COVID-19-positive ImmuneCODE repertoires, whereby public or cross-reactive TCRs were removed. Using the MIRA antigens, annotated TCRs were further analysed by specific ORF or by position within an ORF. Breadth was defined as the number of annotated unique rearrangements divided by the total number of unique productive rearrangements, and depth was defined as the summed frequency of the annotated unique rearrangements. Two-sided Wilcoxon rank-sum tests were applied when comparing TCR breadth between groups. TCRdb provides this immuneACCESS table in a form limited to in-frame rearrangements. Some clones are lacking; in checked studies, under half of them reflect an unresolved V gene, and why the rest are absent is not known. V, J and clone size reflect that table, while D and trimming were determined from the DNA. This sample is represented by around 300,000 clones; around 90% of them were singletons. The ten biggest clones cover 4.5% to 7% of the sample.

The paper as a whole reports these results and caveats: The study lacked the statistical power to compare responses across vaccine doses or regimens. Non-spike TCR breadth was comparable between vaccine and placebo recipients, consistent with the vaccine containing only spike. After vaccination, substantial breadth of spike-specific CD8+ and CD4+ T cell responses was reported. It was noted by the authors that total T cell responses may have been underestimated by the TCR breadth and depth analyses. Compared with placebo recipients, Ad26.COV2.S recipients showed higher spike-specific TCR breadth (P = 0.0014).

The germline V gene encodes CDR1 SNHLY and CDR2 FYNNEI. Counted from cysteine to phenylalanine, this CDR3 has 16 amino acids. The DNA shown is the 48-base CDR3, in frame from base 1. Trimming leaves V shorter by 3 bases and J shorter by 5 bases, with the junction holding 12 bases beyond the gene matches. Notes on this clone: Its antigen is still unknown. Base quality data are lacking; no much larger clone is found one base away.

In light of the paper, this sample's treatment or condition label describes: over 15 received Ad26.COV2.S at low or high dose, single or two shots; roughly five received placebo; per-sample allocation not given. For vaccine and placebo recipients, the sequenced repertoires came from samples collected on day 63 after the first injection. Between 29 July and 7 August 2020, Cohort 1b enrolled about two dozen adults aged 18-55 years at one site in Boston, USA. As a vaccine, Ad26.COV2.S was a replication-incompetent adenovirus type 26 vector that expressed a prefusion-stabilized SARS-CoV-2 spike protein derived from the original Wuhan strain.

The starting material was peripheral blood, obtained in a trial of Ad26.COV2.S vaccine versus placebo. In this chain, TRBV2 is recombined with TRBJ2-5; 7 bases in the middle match TRBD2. The sequence derives from a person between 18 and 65 years old who received the Ad26.COV2.S COVID-19 vaccine or a placebo. The base sequence is TGTGCCAGCAGTGATGGGGGAGGGGCTTTGCGCGAGACCCAGTACTTC. Translated, this gives CASSDGGGALRETQYF.